This TCR beta chain derives from a study of beta chain features in type 1 diabetes. Study-wide context: Across the samples, about 100 million sorted cells were examined in total.

Each donor gave one heparinised blood draw averaging roughly 100 mL. Germline CDR1 is SGHTA and CDR2 is FQGNSA. The CDR3 has 16 amino acids. J gave up 6 bases and V 3 bases, and 6 bases lay outside the gene matches. Study observations and caveats: Using cDNA template may skew counts toward highly expressing activated cells.

Remarks on this clone: What it recognizes is unknown.

Expressed TCRB transcripts were sequenced because the entire RNA isolate underwent reverse transcription. About 3.57 million reads, on average, came from each naive, central memory and regulatory T cell sample. Measured with immunoSEQ multiplex PCR; TCRdb has only the in-frame clones, and not every one. The sample records 200,000 to 250,000 clones, about 10% being singletons. The sample was naive CD4+ T cells from blood. The V and J genes are TRBV7-2 and TRBJ2-7; TRBD2 agrees at 15 bases. The sequence derives from a young woman in good health. The CDR3 bases are TGTGCCAGCAGCTTCGGACTAGCGGGAGGGCATGGCGAGCAGTACTTC. It codes for CASSFGLAGGHGEQYF.